A single sample gave rise to the 2 T cell receptor beta chains below, sequenced in a study of diagnostic markers for celiac disease. TCRdb reprocessed the reads, keeping one entry per CDR3 protein, no DNA. The sample has some 7,500 distinct CDR3 sequences. The source material was either unsorted cells or a sorted T cell fraction (not recorded which). The origin of the receptors is a human donor. This table probably holds off-target reads from a library built for another chain.

Frequency places this clonotype as medium-sized. The J gene is TRBJ1-6, the V gene TRBV4-2; TCRdb's assignment of TRBD1 cannot be checked, as there is no DNA. There are 14 residues in the CDR3. Germline V gene sequence: CDR1 LGHNA, CDR2 YNFKEQ. The CDR3 sequence is CASSQDRGNSPLHF.

This sequence joins TRBV6-5 and TRBJ1-2. Per the germline V gene, CDR1 is MNHEY and CDR2 is SVGAGI. This CDR3 has 12 amino acids. CDR3 region: CASRRGNYGYTF.